Described below is a single T cell receptor beta chain sequence and its context. This sample is drawn from a study of blood T cell repertoires in COVID-19. Across the whole study: Acute and convalescent COVID-19 samples came from the United States, Italy and Spain. PBMCs, B-cell-depleted T cells, or T cells provided the cDNA or gDNA that made up the material.

This CDR3 has 13 residues. Germline assignment: CDR1 LGHDT and CDR2 YNNKEL (reference sequence). The junction had 2 bases not matched to a gene; V was cut back by 4 bases and J by 3 bases. Original methodology: Reference gene primers were amplified, and this amplification served to estimate nucleated cell counts. Using immunoSEQ multiplex PCR, the repertoire was profiled, and TCRdb retains in-frame clones only, with some absent. That table supplies the V and J calls and clone size; D and trimming were determined from the DNA. The sample carries some 250,000 clones, around 90% recorded once. J is TRBJ2-5 and V is TRBV3-1 (or the pseudogene TRBV3-2); 7 positions agree with TRBD2. The sequence was collected from a man between 60 and 75 years old who had recovered from COVID-19. Specimen: peripheral blood. As DNA, the CDR3 is TGTGCCAGCAGCCGGGGGGGGGAAGAGACCCAGTACTTC. This codes for CASSRGGEETQYF.